Sequencing of this T cell receptor (beta chain) was carried out in a study of sequential checkpoint blockade in melanoma. Sequencing was performed with immunoSEQ multiplex PCR; in TCRdb, only in-frame clones are kept and a portion is missing. This sample yields under 6,000 clones, of which approximately 80% are seen a single time; 56% belongs to the top ten. Trimming left V 2 bases short and J 4 bases short, with 9 bases between. This CDR3 comprises 14 residues. CDR1 is SGHTA and CDR2 is FQGNSA in the germline V gene. Treatment reported: randomized to nivolumab then ipilimumab (arm A) or the reverse (arm B). None of the patients previously received DNA-damaging chemotherapy. From thawed PBMCs, live CD3+CD8+ cells negative for CD19 and CD56 were sorted.

This sequence originates from a human donor with melanoma. This chain joins TRBV7-2 and TRBJ1-5; no firm D call. This specimen consisted of CD8+ T cells sorted from blood (inferred from file names), obtained from a patient given nivolumab and ipilimumab in sequence. The CDR3: CASSLSPENQPQHF. Here the CDR3 DNA reads TGTGCCAGCAGCTTAAGCCCGGAGAATCAGCCCCAGCATTTT.